This T cell receptor beta chain was recorded in a study of blood T cell repertoires in COVID-19. About the research overall: The cDNA or gDNA used as material had been derived from T cells, B-cell-depleted T cells, or PBMCs.

The CDR3 is 14 amino acids. From germline, CDR1 is SGHAT and CDR2 FQNNGV. V lost 4 bases, J lost 4 bases, and 11 bases lay in between. Enrollment of patients from Seattle took place during active infection, with longitudinal follow-up. Per the original data handling: Amplification of reference gene primers was used by the study to estimate nucleated cell counts. Sequencing used immunoSEQ multiplex PCR; TCRdb keeps in-frame clones, though not all of them. V, J and clone size are those of that table, while D and trimming were read from the DNA. There are about 350,000 clones in the sample; roughly 90% occur only once, and under 5% lies in the top ten.

The TCR comes from a woman aged 60-75 years with COVID-19, enrolled during active disease. The chain joins TRBV11-2 to TRBJ1-5; D gene uncertain. Material for sequencing was peripheral blood. In nucleotides, the CDR3 is TGTGCCAGCAGCTCCATGACACCAAATCAGCCCCAGCATTTT. As protein: CASSSMTPNQPQHF.